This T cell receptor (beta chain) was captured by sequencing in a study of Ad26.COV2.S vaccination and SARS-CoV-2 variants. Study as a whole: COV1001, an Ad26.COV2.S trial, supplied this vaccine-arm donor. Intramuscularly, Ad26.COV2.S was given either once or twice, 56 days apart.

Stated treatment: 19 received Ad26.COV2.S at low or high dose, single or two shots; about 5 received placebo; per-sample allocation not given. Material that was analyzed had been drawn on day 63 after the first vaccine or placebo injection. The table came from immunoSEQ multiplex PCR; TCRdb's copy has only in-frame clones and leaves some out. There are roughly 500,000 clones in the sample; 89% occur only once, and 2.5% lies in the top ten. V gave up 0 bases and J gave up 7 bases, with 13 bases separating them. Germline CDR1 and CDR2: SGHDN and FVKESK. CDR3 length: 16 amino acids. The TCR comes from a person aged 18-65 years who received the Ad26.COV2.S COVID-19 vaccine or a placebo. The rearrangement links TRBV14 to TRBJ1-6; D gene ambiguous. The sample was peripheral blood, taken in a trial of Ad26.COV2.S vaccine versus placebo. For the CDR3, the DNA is TGTGCCAGCAGCCAAGATAAGTACAGTTTGAATTCACCCCTCCACTTT. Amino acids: CASSQDKYSLNSPLHF. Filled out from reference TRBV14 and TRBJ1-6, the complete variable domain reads EAGVTQFPSHSVIEKGQTVTLRCDPISGHDNLYWYRRVMGKEIKFLLHFVKESKQDESGMPNNRFLAERTGGTYSTLKVQPAELEDSGVYFCASSQDKYSLNSPLHFGNGTRLTVT.